This T cell receptor beta chain emerged from a study of brain T cells in children with intractable seizures. TCRdb's table, derived via immunoSEQ multiplex PCR, lists solely in-frame clones and lacks some. The data contain a few hundred thousand clones, 93% of them seen just once; the ten biggest clones take up 5.7%. Time point described: blood from clinic visit 5 months post-surgery; TSC patient then seizure free. In germline, CDR1 is MNHEY, CDR2 SVGAGI. The V gene lost 10 bases and the J gene lost 1 base, with 14 bases spanning the gap. This CDR3 has 13 amino acids. This chain uses TRBV6-5 with TRBJ2-7, with TRBD2 as a possible D gene (6 bases). The TCR sequence derives from a boy under three years old with tuberous sclerosis and intractable seizures. This specimen consisted of peripheral blood, obtained about 5 months after surgery. The CDR3 spells CATVADMSYEQYF. The CDR3 bases are TGTGCCACGGTAGCGGACATGTCCTACGAGCAGTACTTC.